Shown below are 22 T cell receptor beta chains from a single sample sequenced in a study of cytomegalovirus exposure and HLA in healthy donors (TCRdb year 2017). The protocol used for the library was the immunoSEQ multiplex PCR assay. The multiplex PCR relied on a mix of 60 forward primers for TCR Vbeta segments and 13 reverse primers for TCR Jbeta segments. Drawn from immuneACCESS, this table holds only the in-frame rearrangements with V and J called that TCRdb kept. Clones are partly lost; checked studies trace under half to an unresolved V gene and leave the rest unexplained. For this sample the table gives roughly 86,000 clones, of which around three fifths were detected only once. About 3.9% of the sample is in the top ten clones. The sample was PBMCs. Source of these receptors: a man aged 25 to 40 in good health and CMV-seronegative.

The chain carries TRBV29-1 and TRBJ1-1; no clear D gene. Germline lookup yields CDR1 SQVTM and CDR2 ANQGSEA. The CDR3 contains 12 residues. Trimming stripped 5 bases from V and 3 bases from J, with 10 bases between. The CDR3 loop is CSVLALDTEAFF. Written as DNA, the CDR3 is TGCAGCGTTCTGGCATTGGACACTGAAGCTTTCTTT.

The chain uses TRBV2 and TRBJ1-6; D may be TRBD1 (5 bases). The CDR3 is made up of 16 amino acids. Trimming shortened V by 6 bases and J by 0 bases, and 12 bases separated the two germline ends. CDR1 SNHLY and CDR2 FYNNEI come from the germline V gene. The CDR3 region has the DNA TGTGCCAGCAGGACAGACAAGAGCTCCTATAATTCACCCCTCCACTTT. Amino acid sequence: CASRTDKSSYNSPLHF.

The chain couples TRBV19 to TRBJ1-5, with D perhaps TRBD1 (5 bases). This CDR3 comprises 16 residues. The V and J ends lost 2 bases and 7 bases respectively, with 18 bases between them. Looked up from germline, CDR1 is LNHDA and CDR2 is SQIVND (reference sequence). The CDR3 here is CASSISIVTAWQPQHF. In DNA form, the CDR3 reads TGTGCCAGTAGTATAAGTATTGTGACAGCTTGGCAGCCCCAGCATTTT.

The chain couples TRBV4-3 to TRBJ1-2; 7 bases match TRBD1. Germline CDR1 and CDR2: LGHNA and YSLEER. The CDR3 is 13 residues long. With V trimmed by 4 bases and J by 4 bases, 3 bases remained unmatched. The CDR3 DNA reads as TGCGCCAGCAGCCGGGACAGAGTCTATGGCTACACCTTC. Translated: CASSRDRVYGYTF.

The V and J genes are TRBV4-1 and TRBJ2-3, with 7 bases matching TRBD2. Germline loops: CDR1 MGHRA, CDR2 YSYEKL. The CDR3 extends over 18 amino acids. Trimming took 5 bases from V and 0 from J; bases not matched to a gene: 14. As DNA, the CDR3 is TGCGCCAGCAGCTATCCAGCGGGGTTTAACCCTAGCACAGATACGCAGTATTTT. This translates into CASSYPAGFNPSTDTQYF.

The chain recombines TRBV6-5 with TRBJ1-1, with a possible D match to TRBD1 (5 bases). This CDR3 comprises 13 residues. V was trimmed by 6 bases and J by 4 bases, leaving 12 bases between them. The germline gives CDR1 MNHEY, CDR2 SVGAGI. The CDR3 sequence is CASRPWQGTEAFF. The CDR3 coding sequence is TGTGCCAGCAGGCCTTGGCAGGGCACTGAAGCTTTCTTT.

The chain is built from TRBV11-2 and TRBJ1-2, with TRBD1 matching over 7 bases. From germline, CDR1 is SGHAT and CDR2 FQNNGV. CDR3 size: 15 residues. V shed 2 bases, J shed 4 bases, and the junction held 7 bases outside the gene matches. The CDR3 bases are TGTGCCAGCAGCTTACAACAGGGGCTCTCCTATGGCTACACCTTC. It is translated as CASSLQQGLSYGYTF.

This clone has more than one count but fewer than ten. V gene TRBV30 combines with J gene TRBJ1-2; TRBD1 matches at 12 bases. Germline CDR1 GTSNPN, CDR2 SVGIG (reference sequence). Trimming at V came to 2 bases and at J to 7 bases, leaving 20 bases not matched to a gene. There are 19 residues in the CDR3. The CDR3 region has the DNA TGTGCCTGGAGTCGACTAAGGGGGACAGGGGGCCGCCTTGGTCCTGGCTACACCTTC. Its translation is CAWSRLRGTGGRLGPGYTF.

This clone was observed a handful of times. The J gene is TRBJ1-1, the V gene TRBV2; no definite D call. The V end was cut by 5 bases, the J end by 7 bases, with 17 bases between. The CDR3 length is 14 residues. Germline V gives CDR1 SNHLY, CDR2 FYNNEI. In DNA form, the CDR3 reads TGTGCCAGCAGTACCGGAGGCATGTACATTGAAGCTTTCTTT. It codes for CASSTGGMYIEAFF.

A few counts support this clone. The chain joins TRBV19 to TRBJ2-2; possibly TRBD2 for D (5 bases). CDR1 LNHDA and CDR2 SQIVND come from the germline V gene (reference sequence). The CDR3 consists of 14 residues. V lost 5 bases, J lost 0 bases, and 7 bases lay in between. The CDR3 region has the DNA TGTGCCAGTAGTTCGGGAACGAACACCGGGGAGCTGTTTTTT. It is translated as CASSSGTNTGELFF.

This sequence joins TRBV30 and TRBJ1-2; D possibly corresponds to TRBD1 (6 bases). The germline gives CDR1 GTSNPN, CDR2 SVGIG (reference sequence). The CDR3 runs to 14 residues. V was cut by 7 bases and J by 6 bases, with 21 bases left in between. The DNA for the CDR3 is TGTGCCTCCACCTTTAGGGGGGGGAAGGATGGCTACACCTTC. The encoded protein is CASTFRGGKDGYTF.

This clone has just a few counts. The chain recombines TRBV2 with TRBJ2-7, with TRBD2 matching over 7 bases. CDR1 is SNHLY, CDR2 FYNNEI, per germline. The CDR3 is 12 residues long. The J segment lost 6 bases and the V segment lost 8 bases, leaving 7 bases of the junction unmatched. The CDR3 nucleotides are TGTGCCAGCCATCCGACTAGCTTCGAGCAGTACTTC. As protein: CASHPTSFEQYF.

In its sample, this clone was seen once. The chain couples TRBV5-1 to TRBJ1-2, with 7 bases that match TRBD1. The V gene end was trimmed by 5 bases and the J gene end by 3 bases; junction bases not matched to a gene: 10. CDR1 and CDR2 (germline): SGHRS, YFSETQ. The CDR3 consists of 15 residues. The CDR3 DNA reads as TGCGCCAGCAGTCCGATCACAGGGGCACACTATGGCTACACCTTC. Translation gives CASSPITGAHYGYTF.

J is TRBJ1-1 and V is TRBV7-8; TRBD1 is a possible D gene (5 bases). Germline V gene sequence: CDR1 SGHVS, CDR2 FQNEAQ. V lost 1 base, J lost 0 bases, and 9 bases lay in between. The CDR3 extends over 15 amino acids. In nucleotides, the CDR3 is TGTGCCAGCAGCTTAGGGAGACAGATGAACACTGAAGCTTTCTTT. Amino acids: CASSLGRQMNTEAFF.

This clone was seen only a few times. This chain uses TRBV5-4 with TRBJ2-2; TRBD2 aligns across 9 bases. This CDR3 spans 16 amino acids. The germline gives CDR1 SGHNT, CDR2 YYREEE (reference sequence). V gave up 4 bases and J gave up 4 bases; unmatched junction bases: 8. The DNA of the CDR3 is TGTGCCAGCAGCCCCAGCGGGGGGACATTCACCGGGGAGCTGTTTTTT. Translation gives CASSPSGGTFTGELFF.

The table lists this clone with a count of one. V is TRBV19 and J is TRBJ2-2; no definite D call. The CDR3 contains 16 residues. V lost 1 base, J lost 0 bases, and 9 bases lay in between. CDR1 is LNHDA and CDR2 is SQIVND in the germline V gene (reference sequence). The CDR3 loop is CASSIVVAPNTGELFF. In DNA, the CDR3 is TGTGCCAGTAGTATAGTCGTAGCACCGAACACCGGGGAGCTGTTTTTT.

The rearrangement uses TRBV7-3 and TRBJ2-3, with 11 positions matching TRBD2. The CDR3 has 16 residues. Per the germline V gene, CDR1 is SGHTA and CDR2 is FQGTGA. With V trimmed by 3 bases and J by 5 bases, 7 bases remained unmatched. CDR3 sequence reads: CASSFSGGAGKDTQYF. The CDR3 DNA reads as TGTGCCAGCAGCTTTAGCGGGGGGGCCGGTAAAGATACGCAGTATTTT.

The chain combines TRBV30 with TRBJ2-7; D is ambiguous. Germline assignment: CDR1 GTSNPN and CDR2 SVGIG (reference sequence). The V end was cut by 1 base, the J end by 4 bases, with 5 bases between. This CDR3 has 11 residues. Here the CDR3 reads CAWSDTYEQYF. The CDR3 nucleotides read TGTGCCTGGAGTGACACATACGAGCAGTACTTC.

The rearrangement uses TRBV7-2 and TRBJ1-2, with D maybe TRBD1 (5 bases). V dropped 4 bases and J dropped 1 base, with 19 bases sitting between them. The CDR3 has 17 amino acids. Per the germline V gene, CDR1 is SGHTA and CDR2 is FQGNSA. The CDR3 loop is CASSSAEGRGLNYGYTF. The CDR3 DNA reads TGTGCCAGCAGCTCCGCGGAGGGGAGGGGTCTTAACTATGGCTACACCTTC.

V gene TRBV28 combines with J gene TRBJ2-5; D not certain. This CDR3 is built from 14 residues. Trimming took 2 bases from V and 6 from J, leaving 13 bases between them. Germline V gene lookup returns CDR1 MDHEN and CDR2 SYDVKM. CDR3 bases: TGTGCCAGCAGTTTAAACCCCGAGAGTAAGACCCAGTACTTC. Amino acids: CASSLNPESKTQYF.

This chain connects TRBV7-6 to TRBJ2-1; D might be TRBD2 (6 bases). The CDR3 is made up of 13 amino acids. The germline gives CDR1 SGHVS, CDR2 FNYEAQ. Trimming took off 4 bases at V and 8 bases at J, with 12 bases between the two ends. The CDR3: CASSSKRVYEQFF. The DNA for the CDR3 is TGTGCCAGCAGCTCCAAGCGGGTCTATGAGCAGTTCTTC.

V is TRBV7-3 and J is TRBJ2-1; TRBD1 might be the D (7 bases). The germline gives CDR1 SGHTA, CDR2 FQGTGA. The length of the CDR3 is 17 residues. V gave up 5 bases and J gave up 5 bases, with 22 bases separating them. The CDR3 protein is CASSLQGDREFHNEQFF. The DNA for the CDR3 is TGTGCCAGCAGCCTCCAGGGGGACCGGGAGTTTCACAATGAGCAGTTCTTC.